This TCR beta chain is from a study of cytomegalovirus exposure and HLA in healthy donors. Per the germline V gene, CDR1 is MNHNY and CDR2 is SVGAGI (reference sequence). The CDR3 has 14 amino acids. The V gene lost 2 bases and the J gene lost 4 bases, with 12 bases spanning the gap. This table comes from immunoSEQ multiplex PCR, and its TCRdb copy is limited to in-frame clones, with some not included. The table records fewer than 120,000 clones, roughly 90% of them present only once. Sequencing was performed on PBMCs. The receptor was isolated from a woman in her thirties in good health and CMV-seropositive. The chain uses TRBV6-6 and TRBJ2-7; D might be TRBD2 (5 bases). The CDR3 reads CASSYAPLGYEQYF. CDR3 DNA: TGTGCCAGCAGTTACGCCCCACTAGGTTACGAGCAGTACTTC.